This T cell receptor beta chain was identified in a study of early T cells in non-severe SARS-CoV-2 infection. The study, taken as a whole, reports: In VDJdb matching, anti-spike CD8 responses were favored while private and CD4 specificities went missing.

Tagging with unique molecular identifiers was applied to individual cDNA molecules. A single record per CDR3 protein comes from TCRdb applying MiXCR to the 5' RACE reads. Here the sample spans tens of thousands of distinct CDR3 sequences, around 10% being singletons. This clonotype was seen ten or more times. Its target is not known. After removal of 2 bases from V and 4 bases from J, the junction contained 7 bases not matched to a gene. CDR1 and CDR2 (germline): LNHDA, SQIVND (reference sequence). The CDR3 consists of 15 residues. This sequence originates from an adult who was a healthcare worker with PCR-confirmed SARS-CoV-2 infection or an uninfected control (not recorded which). Sequenced input: whole blood. This chain links TRBV19 with TRBJ2-5; TRBD2 matches at 7 bases. The CDR3 DNA follows: TGTGCCAGTAGTATACTCGGTCCTAGCGGAGAGACCCAGTACTTC. Amino acids: CASSILGPSGETQYF.